The rows below give T cell receptor beta chains drawn from one sample of a study of response to subunit inactivated influenza vaccine. TCRdb recomputed calls from the RT-PCR reads with MiXCR, one row per CDR3 protein. This table has about 540,000 distinct CDR3 sequences, around a quarter appearing once. The same specimen was also included in a second study, on T cells expressing NK-cell markers.

Sequencing used CD4+ T cells sorted from PBMCs, obtained approximately 12 days after vaccination. The receptors were sampled from a man aged 50 to 59 who received an inactivated influenza vaccine. CDR3s include the opening cysteine and the closing phenylalanine or tryptophan. Fields, in order: CDR3 DNA, CDR3 protein, clone size, J gene, V gene, D gene, CDR3 length. The D gene is left open where the match is weak. Only some rows state a clone size, as once, few, many or a class for expanded clones.

TGCGCCAGCAGCTTGGGCGTGACGACAGGAGGGGGTTCACCCCTCCACTTT CASSLGVTTGGGSPLHF . TRBJ1-6 TRBV5-1 . 17
TGTGCCAGCCGAAAGCGGGAGGGAGCCTACGAGCAGTACTTC CASRKREGAYEQYF . TRBJ2-7 TRBV2 TRBD2 14
TGTGCCAGCAGTTTCTCAATTGATTACGAGCAGTACTTC CASSFSIDYEQYF . TRBJ2-7 TRBV28 . 13
TGCGCCAGCGATACAGGGGCATCAACTTTTAACACCGGGGAGCTGTTTTTT CASDTGASTFNTGELFF many TRBJ2-2 TRBV5-1 TRBD1 17
TGCAGTGCTATTCCCCCCACCAGGTACCAAGAGACCCAGTACTTC CSAIPPTRYQETQYF . TRBJ2-5 TRBV20-1 . 15
TGCGCCAGCAGCTTCCTCGGGACAGGGATTGTCTACACCTTC CASSFLGTGIVYTF . TRBJ1-2 TRBV10-1 TRBD1 14
TGCGCCAGCAGCTGGGGACAGGGGGGCCACGAGCAGTACTTC CASSWGQGGHEQYF . TRBJ2-7 TRBV5-1 TRBD1 14
TGTGCCAGCAGTTTACGTGGGACAGGGCGGACCACTGAAGCTTTCTTT CASSLRGTGRTTEAFF . TRBJ1-1 TRBV28 TRBD1 16
TGTGCCAGCAGTGAAGCCCTAGCGCTTAGTGTGTCCGGGGAGCTGTTTTTT CASSEALALSVSGELFF few TRBJ2-2 TRBV2 . 17
TGTGCCAGCAGCCAAGGACTAGCGGGAGCCTCAGAGACCCAGTACTTC CASSQGLAGASETQYF . TRBJ2-5 TRBV3-1 TRBD2 16
TGCGCCAGCACAGGGGACAACTCCTACGAGCAGTACTTC CASTGDNSYEQYF few TRBJ2-7 TRBV5-1 . 13
TGTGCCAGCAGTTTAGAAGGTCGTGGGGTGGGGGCGCAGTATTTT CASSLEGRGVGAQYF few TRBJ2-3 TRBV27 . 15
TGTGCCAGCAGCCAAGAATTGTCTCCGAGGGGGCCCGGAAACACCATATATTTT CASSQELSPRGPGNTIYF few TRBJ1-3 TRBV4-2 TRBD1 18
TGCAGTGCTAGAAACCCGGGACAGGGGGTCGGGAATGAGCAGTTCTTC CSARNPGQGVGNEQFF few TRBJ2-1 TRBV20-1 TRBD1 16
TGTGCCAGCAGTCCCCCCTGGGACAGATATAATTCACCCCTCCACTTT CASSPPWDRYNSPLHF . TRBJ1-6 TRBV6-2/TRBV6-3 TRBD1 16
TGCGCCAGCAGCCCGGGACAGGGGCTCCGAAAACTGTTTTTT CASSPGQGLRKLFF . TRBJ1-4 TRBV4-1 TRBD1 14
TGTGCCAGCAGTACGACACAGGGTCGCCATCAGCCCCAGCATTTT CASSTTQGRHQPQHF . TRBJ1-5 TRBV28 . 15